The 29 T cell receptor beta chains below all came from one sample that was sequenced in a study of breast tumors, draining lymph nodes, adjacent tissues. Samples came from axillary lymph nodes draining the breast cancer. Using its own MiXCR run on the multiplex PCR reads, TCRdb lists one record per CDR3 protein. The sample lists 170,000 or so distinct CDR3 sequences; about 33% were seen once. Source material: axillary lymph node tissue. Receptors originate from a female donor with breast cancer. Some clones in this sample may be carry-over from other donors' samples.

The CDR3 DNA reads TGTGCCTGGAGTGGACTAGCGGGAGGGGCCGGGGAGCTGTTTTTT. Translating gives CAWSGLAGGAGELFF. The chain couples TRBV30 to TRBJ2-2, with 14 bases aligning to TRBD2. This CDR3 is 15 amino acids long. Germline values: CDR1 GTSNPN, CDR2 SVGIG (reference sequence). Trimming cost V 1 base and J 6 bases; bases outside gene matches: 1.

This clonotype has ten or more counts. This chain uses TRBV6-6 with TRBJ2-5, with D hard to call. With 1 base removed from V and 1 base from J, the gap between germline ends came to 7 bases. This CDR3 is 14 amino acids long. Germline V gene sequence: CDR1 MNHNY, CDR2 SVGAGI (reference sequence). The CDR3 sequence is CASSYFTSQETQYF. CDR3 nucleotide sequence: TGTGCCAGCAGTTACTTTACATCCCAAGAGACCCAGTACTTC.

This clonotype appeared many times. The chain has TRBV4-2 and TRBJ2-2; 8 bases line up with TRBD1. Unmatched junction bases numbered 5, after V lost 2 bases and J lost 0 bases. This CDR3 region has 17 residues. CDR1 and CDR2 (germline): LGHNA, YNFKEQ. The DNA for the CDR3 is TGTGCCAGCAGCCAAAGGACAGGGCAGACGAACACCGGGGAGCTGTTTTTT. This translates into CASSQRTGQTNTGELFF.

Concerning this clonotype: A junction end diverges from the germline sequence, so it may reflect a read error. The chain recombines TRBV20-1 with TRBJ2-7, with D uncertain. CDR1 and CDR2 from the germline V gene are DFQATT and SNEGSKA (reference sequence). The CDR3 totals 13 residues. CDR3 protein: CSASLVSSYAQYF. The CDR3 DNA reads TGCAGTGCCAGTCTAGTTAGCTCCTACGCGCAGTACTTC.

This clonotype was counted at least ten times. The chain uses TRBV12-3 or TRBV12-4 and TRBJ2-1; the match to TRBD2 covers 14 bases. There are 15 residues in the CDR3. Trimming took 5 bases from V and 9 from J; bases not matched to a gene: 6. The CDR3 protein is CASSHRLAGGREQFF. In DNA form, the CDR3 reads TGTGCCAGCAGTCACAGACTAGCGGGGGGGCGTGAGCAGTTCTTC.

The chain has TRBV28 and TRBJ1-2; D unclear. The germline CDR1 and CDR2 sequences are MDHEN and SYDVKM. Trimming cost V 1 base and J 7 bases, with 13 bases left between them. This CDR3 contains 14 residues. DNA for the CDR3: TGTGCCAGCAGTTTATTGTCCGATCCGGGTGGCTACACCTTC. Translation gives CASSLLSDPGGYTF.

To note about this clonotype: A much larger clone differs by one base, so this may be a read error. The V and J genes are TRBV5-6 and TRBJ1-2, with TRBD1 as a possible D gene (6 bases). The CDR3 runs to 15 residues. Germline V gene data show CDR1 as SGHDT and CDR2 as YYEEEE. This CDR3 is CASSRVQGDLYGYAF. CDR3 sequence (DNA): TGTGCCAGCAGCCGTGTACAGGGCGACCTATATGGCTACGCCTTC.

For this clonotype: A clone one base away is much larger, so this may be a read error. The genes are TRBV10-3 and TRBJ2-7, with TRBD1 identical over 7 bases. The CDR3 sequence is 13 residues long. V lost 10 bases, J lost 1 base, and 7 bases stayed unmatched. The germline V gene has CDR1 ENHRY and CDR2 SYGVKD. The CDR3 region is CASTSGGSYEQYF. In nucleotides, the CDR3 is TGTGCCAGCACGTCAGGGGGATCCTACGAGCAGTACTTC.

Regarding this clonotype: Just one base apart from a much larger clone, this may be a read error. This sequence joins TRBV3-1 and TRBJ1-6; no clear D gene. The CDR3 runs 12 residues. Germline V gene lookup returns CDR1 LGHDT and CDR2 YNNKEL (reference sequence). Trimming left V 0 bases short and J 11 bases short, with 5 bases between. The CDR3 DNA is TGTGCCAGCAGCCAAGAGCATACACCCCTCCACTTT. This sequence encodes CASSQEHTPLHF.

DNA for the CDR3: TGTGCCATCACCGGGGAGCTGTTTTTT. Protein product: CAITGELFF. This sequence joins TRBV10-3 and TRBJ2-2; D is unresolved. Per the germline V gene, CDR1 is ENHRY and CDR2 is SYGVKD. V was cut by 7 bases and J by 6 bases, with 0 bases left in between. The CDR3 length is 9 residues.

This clonotype has at least ten counts. CDR3 in DNA: TGTGCCAGCAGTGAATACGGGTTAGCGGGAGGGCCCAGAGATACGCAGTATTTT. This encodes CASSEYGLAGGPRDTQYF. The chain has TRBV2 and TRBJ2-3, with 11 bases that match TRBD2. There are 18 residues in the CDR3. The junction had 12 bases not matched to a gene; V was cut back by 2 bases and J by 5 bases. CDR1 is SNHLY, CDR2 FYNNEI, per germline.

The rearrangement links TRBV27 to TRBJ1-2; tentative D call: TRBD1 (5 bases). The germline gives CDR1 MNHEY, CDR2 SMNVEV (reference sequence). The CDR3 is 13 amino acids. V dropped 3 bases and J dropped 4 bases, with 9 bases sitting between them. The CDR3 DNA sequence: TGTGCCAGCAGTTTTCAGGGTGCCTATGGCTACACCTTC. Translated: CASSFQGAYGYTF.

With respect to this clonotype: One junction end does not reproduce the germline sequence, and a read error may be involved. The rearrangement joins TRBV6-6 to TRBJ2-5; 9 nucleotides line up with TRBD2. The CDR3 is 15 residues long. The germline gives CDR1 MNHNY, CDR2 SVGAGI (reference sequence). Here the CDR3 reads CASSTQTSGQDTQYF. CDR3 bases: TGTGCCAGCAGTACACAGACTAGCGGACAAGACACCCAGTACTTC.

This clonotype showed up many times. This chain joins TRBV15 and TRBJ2-3; D may be TRBD2 (5 bases). Looked up from germline, CDR1 is LNHNV and CDR2 is YYDKDF (reference sequence). The CDR3 has 14 residues. Trimming pared 11 bases from V and 0 bases from J, leaving 15 bases between. The CDR3 DNA sequence: TGTGCCTCTGCAACGCGGACTAGCACAGATACGCAGTATTTT. Its protein product is CASATRTSTDTQYF.

This rearrangement joins TRBV7-8 to TRBJ2-6; the match to TRBD2 covers 9 bases. The CDR3 length is 18 residues. Germline trimming cut 5 bases from V and 0 bases from J; bases unmatched to any gene: 8. Germline assignment: CDR1 SGHVS and CDR2 FQNEAQ. The CDR3 sequence is CASSPTSGYDSGANVLTF. The CDR3, as DNA: TGTGCCAGCAGCCCAACTAGCGGGTATGACTCTGGGGCCAACGTCCTGACTTTC.

This clonotype has more than one count but fewer than ten. A clone one base away is much larger, so this may be a read error. The conserved phenylalanine or tryptophan normally closing the CDR3 is absent here, so this likely arose from a read error. V is TRBV19 and J is TRBJ1-2, with D possibly being TRBD1 (5 bases). Germline V CDR1 and CDR2: LNHDA, SQIVND (reference sequence). Trimming left V 5 bases short and J 8 bases short, with 24 bases between. The CDR3 totals 16 residues. For the CDR3, the DNA is TGTGCCAGTAGTCTCGGGGCCGGGGCGCGTCCTCCAGGCTACACCTCC. Translation: CASSLGAGARPPGYTS.

This clonotype was detected a few times. This chain joins TRBV6-2 or TRBV6-3 and TRBJ2-5, with TRBD1 matching over 9 bases. Germline V gene lookup returns CDR1 MNHEY and CDR2 SVGEGT. J gave up 1 base and V 8 bases, and 8 bases lay outside the gene matches. The CDR3 runs 15 residues. The CDR3 DNA reads TGTGCCAGCCAATGGGACAGGGCGATCCAAGAGACCCAGTACTTC. Protein sequence: CASQWDRAIQETQYF.

There are a few counts of this clonotype. A single base separates this from a much larger clone, so it may be a read error. V usage is TRBV20-1 and J usage is TRBJ2-1; 7 bases agree with TRBD1. The germline CDR1 and CDR2 sequences are DFQATT and SNEGSKA (reference sequence). CDR3 length equals 14 residues. J lost 9 bases, V lost 2 bases, and 10 bases had no gene match. CDR3 nucleotides: TGCAGTGCTAGAACCCAGACAGGGAACACTGAGCAGTTCTTC. Protein: CSARTQTGNTEQFF.

The gene calls are TRBV6-2 or TRBV6-3 and TRBJ2-7; D is undetermined. The V end was cut by 2 bases, the J end by 0 bases, with 11 bases between. Germline loops: CDR1 MNHEY, CDR2 SVGEGT. The CDR3 is made up of 15 amino acids. The CDR3 reads CASSYGSFSSYEQYF. In nucleotides, the CDR3 is TGTGCCAGCAGTTACGGATCGTTCAGCTCCTACGAGCAGTACTTC.

This clonotype was counted between two and nine times. The rearrangement uses TRBV28 and TRBJ2-3, with D hard to call. Germline lookup yields CDR1 MDHEN and CDR2 SYDVKM. Trimming took off 6 bases at V and 0 bases at J, with 16 bases between the two ends. This CDR3 spans 16 amino acids. The DNA of the CDR3 is TGTGCCAGCAGCGCCCCCAAGCGAATTAGCACAGATACGCAGTATTTT. Its translation: CASSAPKRISTDTQYF.

On this clonotype: A much bigger clone sits one base away, suggesting this may be a read error. This chain connects TRBV5-6 to TRBJ1-2, with D possibly TRBD1 on 5 matching bases. The V end was cut by 5 bases, the J end by 4 bases, with 12 bases between. Germline CDR1 and CDR2: SGHDT and YYEEEE. This CDR3 comprises 13 residues. The CDR3 loop is CASRMGPSYGYTF. Written as DNA, the CDR3 is TGTGCCAGCAGAATGGGACCGAGCTATGGCTACACCTTC.

This clonotype has only a few counts. A much larger clonotype is one base distant, so this may be a read error. V gene TRBV9 combines with J gene TRBJ1-4, with D uncertain. The CDR3 runs to 15 residues. Germline V gene data show CDR1 as SGDLS and CDR2 as YYNGEE. The CDR3 protein is CASSVGKGTNGKLFF. In DNA form, the CDR3 reads TGTGCCAGCAGCGTAGGAAAGGGAACTAATGGAAAACTGTTTTTT.

This clonotype was counted at least ten times. The chain uses TRBV6-5 and TRBJ2-5, with TRBD1 matching over 8 bases. V shed 6 bases, J shed 5 bases, and the junction held 11 bases outside the gene matches. The CDR3 length is 15 residues. Germline V CDR1 and CDR2: MNHEY, SVGAGI. The CDR3 loop reads CASRIRGLGKETQYF. Here the CDR3 DNA reads TGTGCCAGCAGGATCAGGGGGCTGGGGAAGGAGACCCAGTACTTC.

In its sample, this clonotype was seen a few times. The CDR3 nucleotides read TGTGCCAGCAGCTTCTCCGGGACAGGGCAGTTGCAGTACTTC. Translated, it gives CASSFSGTGQLQYF. The chain couples TRBV12-1 to TRBJ2-7; no check of the table's D call, TRBD1, against the DNA was made. TRBV12-1 is a known pseudogene. The CDR3 is 14 residues long.

Many counts were recorded for this clonotype. This sequence joins TRBV7-8 and TRBJ2-3; D call uncertain. The germline V and J ends were trimmed by 8 bases and 0 bases, with 9 bases remaining between them. The CDR3 is made up of 13 amino acids. The V gene's germline CDR1 is SGHVS and CDR2 FQNEAQ. The CDR3 here is CASGNPSTDTQYF. CDR3 coding DNA: TGTGCCAGCGGGAATCCGAGCACAGATACGCAGTATTTT.

Regarding this clonotype: Germline is not matched at one junction end, which may reflect a read error. V usage is TRBV9 and J usage is TRBJ2-1, with 11 positions matching TRBD2. Germline V gives CDR1 SGDLS, CDR2 YYNGEE. This CDR3 comprises 17 residues. The CDR3 nucleotides are TGTGCCAGCAGCACCCCTCTAGCGGGAGGACTATACACTGAGCAGTTCTTC. It is translated as CASSTPLAGGLYTEQFF.

Of note for this clonotype: This may come from a read error, since a much larger clone is one base off. The chain carries TRBV19 and TRBJ2-2; a possible D gene is TRBD2 (7 bases). Germline CDR1 and CDR2: LNHDA and SQIVND (reference sequence). This CDR3 has 15 residues. V lost 6 bases, J lost 4 bases, and 15 bases lay in between. The CDR3 DNA reads as TGTGCCAGTAGGGAAGGGGGGGGGGCCACCGGGGAGCTGTTTTTT. This translates into CASREGGGATGELFF.

In this sample, this clonotype turned up a few times. A much bigger clone sits one base away, suggesting this may be a read error. The final CDR3 position lacks the conserved phenylalanine or tryptophan, pointing to a likely read error. V usage is TRBV20-1 and J usage is TRBJ2-3; D gene uncertain. Germline V gives CDR1 DFQATT, CDR2 SNEGSKA (reference sequence). The V gene lost 6 bases and the J gene lost 9 bases, with 10 bases spanning the gap. The CDR3 has 10 amino acids. The CDR3, as DNA: TGCAGTGCAAGATCAACAACGCAGTATTCT. Amino acid sequence: CSARSTTQYS.

To note about this clonotype: This may be a read error, as it is one base from a much larger clone. The chain employs TRBV7-9 and TRBJ1-2; D is perhaps TRBD1 (5 bases). The length of the CDR3 is 14 residues. CDR1 and CDR2 from the germline V gene are SEHNR and FQNEAQ (reference sequence). The chain's CDR3 is CASSSRVGGTGHTF. The DNA of the CDR3 is TGTGCCAGCAGCTCTCGAGTAGGTGGGACTGGCCACACCTTC.